One sample yielded the 5 T cell receptor beta chains listed below, sequenced in a study of identical twins (dated by TCRdb to about 2016). Library construction relied on 5' RACE. The data were produced on an Illumina HiSeq 2000. Using fastp at Q25 and MiXCR, TCRdb reprocessed the public reads and kept productive beta chains. Each record represents a unique CDR3 protein, reported with the most common genes and DNA among its rows. Across this sample there are some 440,000 distinct CDR3 sequences, with approximately 24% seen only once. The ten most abundant clones make up over 2.5% of the sample. The same specimen was also included in a second study, on T cells expressing NK-cell markers.

Sample: CD4+ T cells sorted from blood. The receptors were gathered from a woman younger than 30 in good health.

V is TRBV6-1 and J is TRBJ2-4; the D call may be TRBD1 or TRBD2 (5 bases each). The CDR3 is 15 amino acids. Trimming took 5 bases from V and 6 from J, leaving 17 bases between them. Germline-derived CDR1 and CDR2 are MNHNS and SASEGT. CDR3 sequence reads: CASSKLGAWGNIQYF. In DNA, the CDR3 is TGTGCCAGCAGTAAACTAGGGGCCTGGGGAAACATTCAGTACTTC.

The chain couples TRBV5-1 to TRBJ2-4; tentative D call: TRBD2 (5 bases). Trimming shortened V by 0 bases and J by 0 bases, and 19 bases separated the two germline ends. The CDR3 length is 19 residues. CDR1 and CDR2 (germline): SGHRS, YFSETQ. The CDR3 spells CASSLAGVQTPLAKNIQYF. The DNA for the CDR3 is TGCGCCAGCAGCTTGGCCGGGGTGCAAACCCCACTAGCCAAAAACATTCAGTACTTC. Based on the CDR3 plus reference TRBV5-1 and TRBJ2-4, the full variable domain is KAGVTQTPRYLIKTRGQQVTLSCSPISGHRSVSWYQQTPGQGLQFLFEYFSETQRNKGNFPGRFSGRQFSNSRSEMNVSTLELGDSALYLCASSLAGVQTPLAKNIQYFGAGTRLSVL.

The gene calls are TRBV2 and TRBJ2-2; the match to TRBD1 covers 9 bases. The V and J ends lost 5 bases and 5 bases, in that order; junction bases with no gene match: 9. The CDR3 contains 16 residues. CDR1 is SNHLY and CDR2 is FYNNEI in the germline V gene. In DNA, the CDR3 is TGTGCCAGCAGTACGACAGGGGGAAGGGCGACCGGGGAGCTGTTTTTT. Translated, it gives CASSTTGGRATGELFF.

This clonotype was counted ten times or more. V usage is TRBV5-1 and J usage is TRBJ2-7, with 9 bases lining up with TRBD1. Germline CDR1 SGHRS, CDR2 YFSETQ. This CDR3 contains 15 residues. V lost 2 bases to trimming and J lost 3 bases; unmatched junction nucleotides: 6. In DNA, the CDR3 is TGCGCCAGCAGCTTCGGGGACAGGGACAACTACGAGCAGTACTTC. Translated, it gives CASSFGDRDNYEQYF.

This clonotype was detected a few times. This chain joins TRBV20-1 and TRBJ1-2, with 11 bases that match TRBD1. From germline, CDR1 is DFQATT and CDR2 SNEGSKA (reference sequence). With 6 bases clipped from V and 7 bases from J, the junction kept 7 bases outside the gene matches. This CDR3 is 13 amino acids long. This CDR3 reads CSALDRGRGGYTF. Here the CDR3 DNA reads TGCAGTGCCTTGGACAGGGGGCGAGGTGGCTACACCTTC.